The next 10 T cell receptor beta chains were all read from a single sample in a study of T cell changes during pregnancy in multiple sclerosis. The repertoire was sequenced with immunoSEQ multiplex PCR; TCRdb's copy has only in-frame clones and lacks some. Of about 60,000 clones in the sample, about 89% were seen once. Sequenced material: CD4+ T cells from peripheral blood mononuclear cells, taken after pregnancy. These receptors came from a female donor in good health, enrolled as a control in a pregnancy study.

The rearrangement joins TRBV7-2 to TRBJ1-2, with 8 bases identical to TRBD1. CDR1 is SGHTA and CDR2 is FQGNSA in the germline V gene. CDR3 size: 13 residues. V trimming: 1 base; J trimming: 5 bases; junction bases outside the gene matches: 0. CDR3 region: CASSLDRGYGYTF. CDR3 bases: TGTGCCAGCAGCTTAGACAGGGGGTATGGCTACACCTTC.

J is TRBJ2-3 and V is TRBV5-1, with D possibly being TRBD1 (6 bases). CDR1 is SGHRS, CDR2 YFSETQ, per germline. Trimming removed 0 bases from V and 2 bases from J, with 13 bases in between. The CDR3 consists of 16 residues. CDR3 sequence: CASSLEPTGYTDTQYF. The CDR3, as DNA: TGCGCCAGCAGCTTGGAACCGACAGGCTACACAGATACGCAGTATTTT.

The chain uses TRBV6-5 and TRBJ2-3; TRBD2 agrees at 10 bases. Germline lookup yields CDR1 MNHEY and CDR2 SVGAGI. CDR3 length: 15 amino acids. The V gene end was trimmed by 4 bases and the J gene end by 1 base; junction bases not matched to a gene: 2. CDR3 region: CASSSSGGRTDTQYF. CDR3 DNA sequence: TGTGCCAGCAGTTCTAGCGGGGGACGCACAGATACGCAGTATTTT.

The rearrangement links TRBV30 to TRBJ1-2; TRBD1 aligns across 9 bases. CDR3 length equals 15 residues. Looked up from germline, CDR1 is GTSNPN and CDR2 is SVGIG (reference sequence). The ends lost 1 base at V and 9 bases at J; junction bases unmatched: 12. CDR3 sequence reads: CAWSDPGQGYRSYTF. DNA for the CDR3: TGTGCCTGGAGTGATCCGGGACAGGGATATAGGAGCTACACCTTC.

The rearrangement uses TRBV6-1 and TRBJ1-2, with unresolved D. The CDR3 covers 16 residues. V was shortened by 0 bases and J by 1 base, with 12 bases between the two germline ends. Germline V lookup: CDR1 MNHNS, CDR2 SASEGT. The CDR3 sequence is CASSEAKLTFNYGYTF. The CDR3 DNA is TGTGCCAGCAGTGAAGCTAAGCTTACTTTTAACTATGGCTACACCTTC.

V gene TRBV6-5 combines with J gene TRBJ1-2; the match to TRBD1 covers 10 bases. The J segment lost 6 bases and the V segment lost 4 bases, leaving 2 bases of the junction unmatched. The CDR3 covers 13 residues. In germline, CDR1 is MNHEY, CDR2 SVGAGI. The CDR3 nucleotides read TGTGCCAGCAGTTTCGGACAGGGGGATGGCTACACCTTC. Translation gives CASSFGQGDGYTF.

The V gene is TRBV7-2, the J gene TRBJ2-1; 9 bases map to TRBD2. CDR3 size: 15 residues. CDR1 and CDR2 from the germline V gene are SGHTA and FQGNSA. Trimming removed 2 bases from V and 7 bases from J; junction bases left unmatched: 6. The CDR3 protein is CASSLIAGARNEQFF. As DNA, the CDR3 is TGTGCCAGCAGCTTAATAGCGGGGGCTAGGAATGAGCAGTTCTTC.

The genes are TRBV4-2 and TRBJ1-2; no reliable D call. Trimming shortened V by 3 bases and J by 5 bases, and 13 bases separated the two germline ends. The germline V gene encodes CDR1 LGHNA and CDR2 YNFKEQ. The CDR3 runs 14 residues. CDR3 DNA sequence: TGTGCCAGCAGCCAGGCAGACGGAGTTTATGGCTACACCTTC. Protein sequence: CASSQADGVYGYTF.

The rearrangement uses TRBV7-6 and TRBJ1-1, with D unclear. The germline V gene has CDR1 SGHVS and CDR2 FNYEAQ. The CDR3 is 13 residues long. V was pared by 5 bases and J by 3 bases, with 10 bases between. CDR3 amino acids: CASSPIGDTEAFF. Here the CDR3 DNA reads TGTGCCAGCAGCCCGATCGGGGACACTGAAGCTTTCTTT.

The rearrangement joins TRBV30 to TRBJ1-5; D is possibly TRBD1 (5 bases). Germline assignment: CDR1 GTSNPN and CDR2 SVGIG (reference sequence). The CDR3 has 14 residues. With 0 bases removed from V and 7 bases from J, the gap between germline ends came to 13 bases. CDR3 bases: TGTGCCTGGAGTGTCTCGCCCCAGGGACAGCCCCAGCATTTT. This translates into CAWSVSPQGQPQHF. The full variable domain, completed using reference TRBV30 and TRBJ1-5, is SQTIHQWPATLVQPVGSPLSLECTVEGTSNPNLYWYRQAAGRGLQLLFYSVGIGQISSEVPQNLSASRPQDRQFILSSKKLLLSDSGFYLCAWSVSPQGQPQHFGDGTRLSIL.